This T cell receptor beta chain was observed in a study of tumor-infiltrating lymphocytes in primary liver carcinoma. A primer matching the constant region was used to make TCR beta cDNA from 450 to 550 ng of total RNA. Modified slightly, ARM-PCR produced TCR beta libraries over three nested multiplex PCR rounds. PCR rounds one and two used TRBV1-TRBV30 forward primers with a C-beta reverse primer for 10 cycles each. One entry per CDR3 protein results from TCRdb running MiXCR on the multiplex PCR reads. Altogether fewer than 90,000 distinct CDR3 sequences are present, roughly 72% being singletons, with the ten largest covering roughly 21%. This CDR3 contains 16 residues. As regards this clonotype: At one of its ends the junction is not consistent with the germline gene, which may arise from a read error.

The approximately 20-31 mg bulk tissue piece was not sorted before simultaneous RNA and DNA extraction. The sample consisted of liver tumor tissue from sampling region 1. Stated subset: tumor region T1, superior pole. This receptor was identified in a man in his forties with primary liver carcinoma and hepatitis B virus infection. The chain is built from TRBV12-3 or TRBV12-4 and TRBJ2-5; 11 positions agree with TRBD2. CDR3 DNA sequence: TGCGCCAGCAGTTTCCGACTAGCGGGATACCAAGAGATCCAGTACTTC. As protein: CASSFRLAGYQEIQYF.